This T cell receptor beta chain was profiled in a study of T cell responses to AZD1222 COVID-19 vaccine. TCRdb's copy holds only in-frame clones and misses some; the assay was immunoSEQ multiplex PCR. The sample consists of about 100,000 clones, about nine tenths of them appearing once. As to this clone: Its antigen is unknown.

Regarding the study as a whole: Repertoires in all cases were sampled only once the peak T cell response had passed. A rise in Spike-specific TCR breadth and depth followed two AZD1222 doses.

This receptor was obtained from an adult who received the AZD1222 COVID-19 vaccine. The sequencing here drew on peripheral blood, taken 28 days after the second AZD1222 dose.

The DNA of the CDR3 is TGTGCCACCAGTGATTTTCGGAGGTCCCTAACGACGCAGTATTTT. As protein: CATSDFRRSLTTQYF. The chain is built from TRBV24-1 and TRBJ2-3; perhaps TRBD2 as D (5 bases). Germline-derived CDR1 and CDR2 are KGHDR and SFDVKD. V lost 1 base, J lost 9 bases, and 16 bases lay in between. The length of the CDR3 is 15 residues.